This T cell receptor beta chain was captured by sequencing in a study of blood T cell repertoires in COVID-19. Looking at the study overall: Samples representing acute and convalescent COVID-19 were sourced from the United States, Italy and Spain. In each case, the material was cDNA or gDNA derived from T cells, B-cell-depleted T cells, or PBMCs.

Trimming took off 3 bases at V and 0 bases at J, with 12 bases between the two ends. Germline V gives CDR1 DFQATT, CDR2 SNEGSKA (reference sequence). The CDR3 consists of 15 residues. In the original processing: Estimates of nucleated cell counts were drawn from the amplification of reference gene primers. Only in-frame clones appear in the TCRdb table, and some are missing; sequencing was by immunoSEQ multiplex PCR. Clonal size and the V and J genes are those of that table, whereas D and trimming came from the DNA. The data contain 270,000 or so clones, approximately 84% of them singletons. V is TRBV20-1 and J is TRBJ1-3, with D tentatively TRBD1 (6 bases). Sequenced sample: peripheral blood. This receptor was taken from a human donor in a cohort sampled during active COVID-19. The CDR3, as DNA: TGCAGTGCTAGTGGGGGCCCGAACTCTGGAAACACCATATATTTT. Residues: CSASGGPNSGNTIYF.